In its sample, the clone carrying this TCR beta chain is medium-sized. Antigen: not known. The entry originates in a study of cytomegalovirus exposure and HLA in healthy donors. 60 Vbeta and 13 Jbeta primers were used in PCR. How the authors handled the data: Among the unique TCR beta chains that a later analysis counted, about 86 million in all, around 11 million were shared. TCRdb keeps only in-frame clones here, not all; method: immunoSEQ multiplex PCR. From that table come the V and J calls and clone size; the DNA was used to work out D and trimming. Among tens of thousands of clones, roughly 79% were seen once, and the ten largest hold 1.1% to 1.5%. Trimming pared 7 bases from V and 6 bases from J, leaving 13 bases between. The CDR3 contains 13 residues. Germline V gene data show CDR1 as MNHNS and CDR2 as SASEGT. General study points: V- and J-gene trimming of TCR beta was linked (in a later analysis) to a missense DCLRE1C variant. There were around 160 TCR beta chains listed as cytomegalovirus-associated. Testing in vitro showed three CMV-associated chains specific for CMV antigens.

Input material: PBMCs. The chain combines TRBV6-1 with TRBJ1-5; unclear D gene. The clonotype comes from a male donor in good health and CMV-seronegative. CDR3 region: CASIDQVSQPQHF. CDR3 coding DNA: TGTGCCAGCATAGACCAGGTCAGTCAGCCCCAGCATTTT.